The 26 T cell receptor beta chains listed next were all sequenced from one sample in a study of blood T cell repertoires in COVID-19. Sequencing used immunoSEQ multiplex PCR; TCRdb keeps in-frame clones, though not all of them. Here the sample spans around 200,000 clones, around 83% being singletons. Sequenced sample: peripheral blood. All receptors derive from a woman aged 50 to 65 with acute or convalescent COVID-19.

The chain recombines TRBV28 with TRBJ2-1; 8 nucleotides agree with TRBD1. This CDR3 has 14 amino acids. Germline CDR1 MDHEN, CDR2 SYDVKM. With V trimmed by 8 bases and J by 8 bases, 11 bases remained unmatched. The CDR3 reads CASWRAGGKDEQFF. The DNA of the CDR3 is TGTGCCAGCTGGAGGGCAGGGGGCAAGGATGAGCAGTTCTTC.

DNA for the CDR3: TGTGCCAGCAGCTTTACAAGCGGCCTTTCCTACGAGCAGTACTTC. Translation gives CASSFTSGLSYEQYF. The gene calls are TRBV11-2 and TRBJ2-7; maybe TRBD2 (5 bases). The germline gives CDR1 SGHAT, CDR2 FQNNGV. CDR3 length: 15 amino acids. V lost 3 bases, J lost 1 base, and 13 bases lay in between.

The chain employs TRBV5-1 and TRBJ2-1, with D tentatively TRBD1 (5 bases). Deletions cut 2 bases from V and 7 bases from J, with 22 bases between. This CDR3 is 17 amino acids long. Germline assignment: CDR1 SGHRS and CDR2 YFSETQ. CDR3 residues: CASSFLSQRETANEQFF. The CDR3 DNA sequence: TGCGCCAGCAGCTTCCTGTCACAGCGAGAGACAGCGAATGAGCAGTTCTTC.

The CDR3 reads CASSPPGRVRETQYF. In DNA form, the CDR3 reads TGTGCCAGCAGCCCCCCGGGGAGGGTGCGGGAGACCCAGTACTTC. The rearrangement uses TRBV7-9 and TRBJ2-5, with TRBD2 matching 7 bases. The germline CDR1 and CDR2 sequences are SEHNR and FQNEAQ (reference sequence). The J segment lost 5 bases and the V segment lost 5 bases, leaving 11 bases of the junction unmatched. The CDR3 is 15 residues long.

The J gene is TRBJ1-4, the V gene TRBV5-1, with 9 bases aligning to TRBD1. The CDR3 is 15 residues long. Germline assignment: CDR1 SGHRS and CDR2 YFSETQ. After removal of 0 bases from V and 8 bases from J, the junction contained 5 bases not matched to a gene. The CDR3 loop reads CASSLETGGYEKLFF. The CDR3 DNA is TGCGCCAGCAGCTTGGAGACAGGGGGGTACGAAAAACTGTTTTTT. The entire variable domain, with the rest obtained from reference TRBV5-1 and TRBJ1-4, is as follows: KAGVTQTPRYLIKTRGQQVTLSCSPISGHRSVSWYQQTPGQGLQFLFEYFSETQRNKGNFPGRFSGRQFSNSRSEMNVSTLELGDSALYLCASSLETGGYEKLFFGSGTQLSVL.

This clone came up a few times. The rearrangement joins TRBV28 to TRBJ1-2; TRBD1 agrees at 7 bases. CDR1 is MDHEN, CDR2 SYDVKM, per germline. The CDR3 runs to 16 residues. Losses at the gene ends were 1 base for V and 0 bases for J; bases not matched to a gene: 5. The CDR3, as DNA: TGTGCCAGCAGTTTATCCGGGACAGCTTCTAACTATGGCTACACCTTC. It yields the protein CASSLSGTASNYGYTF.

This clone has a single count. V gene TRBV7-9 combines with J gene TRBJ2-5, with 10 positions matching TRBD2. V was clipped by 4 bases and J by 4 bases; unmatched bases: 6. This CDR3 has 15 amino acids. Per germline, CDR1 SEHNR and CDR2 FQNEAQ (reference sequence). The CDR3 coding sequence is TGTGCCAGCAGCTCTCGGGCTAGCGGGGGAGAGACCCAGTACTTC. Its protein is CASSSRASGGETQYF.

The J gene is TRBJ1-2, the V gene TRBV13; 11 bases align to TRBD1. Germline values: CDR1 PRHDT, CDR2 FYEKMQ (reference sequence). The length of the CDR3 is 17 residues. Unmatched junction bases numbered 11, after V lost 4 bases and J lost 4 bases. DNA for the CDR3: TGTGCCAGCAGCTCCCCCGGGACAGGGGGGATCGTCTATGGCTACACCTTC. Residues: CASSSPGTGGIVYGYTF.

The chain uses TRBV4-1 and TRBJ2-7; TRBD1 is a possible D gene (6 bases). Looked up from germline, CDR1 is MGHRA and CDR2 is YSYEKL. This CDR3 contains 15 residues. Trimming took 3 bases from V and 3 from J, leaving 15 bases between them. The CDR3 is CASSHLPGQIYEQYF. The CDR3 region has the DNA TGCGCCAGCAGCCATCTCCCCGGACAGATCTACGAGCAGTACTTC.

CDR3 in amino acids: CASSLAMGLSAYEQYF. The DNA of the CDR3 is TGCGCCAGCAGCTTGGCTATGGGACTATCGGCCTACGAGCAGTACTTC. The chain has TRBV5-1 and TRBJ2-7; 7 bases fit TRBD2. V shed 0 bases and J 2 bases; nucleotides not matched to a gene: 8. The CDR3 spans 16 residues. Germline V CDR1 and CDR2: SGHRS, YFSETQ.

This clone has only one observation. The chain joins TRBV4-1 to TRBJ1-3, with TRBD1 matching 7 bases. The germline V gene has CDR1 MGHRA and CDR2 YSYEKL. The CDR3 is 16 residues long. Unmatched junction bases numbered 11, after V lost 6 bases and J lost 3 bases. The CDR3: CASSRDPGQRGNTIYF. CDR3 nucleotide sequence: TGCGCCAGCAGTAGGGATCCGGGACAGCGTGGAAACACCATATATTTT.

V gene TRBV24-1 combines with J gene TRBJ1-1; no definite D call. Germline values: CDR1 KGHDR, CDR2 SFDVKD. Trimming pared 4 bases from V and 1 base from J, leaving 6 bases between. This CDR3 has 13 residues. This CDR3 reads CATSEAGNTEAFF. CDR3 coding DNA: TGTGCCACCAGTGAAGCGGGGAACACTGAAGCTTTCTTT.

The chain carries TRBV3-1 (or the pseudogene TRBV3-2) and TRBJ2-7; 12 bases line up with TRBD2. Germline CDR1 LGHDT, CDR2 YNNKEL (reference sequence). Losses at the gene ends were 1 base for V and 7 bases for J; bases not matched to a gene: 5. The CDR3 sequence is 15 residues long. Here the CDR3 DNA reads TGTGCCAGCAGCCAAGGGACTAGCGGGACGGGGGAGCAGTACTTC. This gives the protein CASSQGTSGTGEQYF.

The V and J genes are TRBV11-2 and TRBJ2-3, with 7 positions matching TRBD2. The germline CDR1 and CDR2 sequences are SGHAT and FQNNGV. The length of the CDR3 is 17 residues. The trim removed 4 bases at V and 2 bases at J, leaving 12 bases unmatched. In DNA form, the CDR3 reads TGTGCCAGCAGCTCTACCCGACTAGCTGGTTACACAGATACGCAGTATTTT. It is translated as CASSSTRLAGYTDTQYF.

The genes are TRBV25-1 and TRBJ2-5; 10 nucleotides align to TRBD1. CDR1 MGHDK and CDR2 SYGVNS come from the germline V gene. The CDR3 length is 15 residues. With V trimmed by 5 bases and J by 2 bases, 5 bases remained unmatched. This CDR3 is CASSNPGQGQETQYF. CDR3 nucleotide sequence: TGTGCCAGCAGTAACCCGGGACAGGGGCAAGAGACCCAGTACTTC.

This sequence joins TRBV6-1 and TRBJ2-3; D gene uncertain. V was shortened by 0 bases and J by 14 bases, with 15 bases between the two germline ends. Germline values: CDR1 MNHNS, CDR2 SASEGT. The CDR3 runs 13 residues. In DNA, the CDR3 is TGTGCCAGCAGTGAAGCGGGCCCGCCTCATGGGTATTTT. Encoded protein: CASSEAGPPHGYF.

V usage is TRBV27 and J usage is TRBJ2-7; tentative D call: TRBD2 (6 bases). V lost 4 bases and J 4 bases, leaving 11 bases between the germline ends. Germline V lookup: CDR1 MNHEY, CDR2 SMNVEV (reference sequence). The CDR3 runs to 13 residues. This chain's CDR3 is CASSYRETYEQYF. DNA for the CDR3: TGTGCCAGCAGTTACCGGGAGACTTACGAGCAGTACTTC.

The chain combines TRBV10-1 with TRBJ2-1; the match to TRBD2 covers 14 bases. With V trimmed by 5 bases and J by 1 base, 4 bases remained unmatched. Germline CDR1 WNHNN, CDR2 SYGVQD (reference sequence). The CDR3 loop spans 17 amino acids. The CDR3 spells CASSKRLAGGSYNEQFF. The CDR3 bases are TGCGCCAGCAGTAAGAGACTAGCGGGAGGGTCCTACAATGAGCAGTTCTTC.

The chain is built from TRBV7-2 and TRBJ2-2; 12 bases are a match to TRBD2. J lost 6 bases, V lost 5 bases, and 16 bases had no gene match. The CDR3 covers 19 residues. Germline CDR1 is SGHTA and CDR2 is FQGNSA. The CDR3 DNA reads as TGTGCCAGCAGCCCTGGGGCTAGCGGGAGGGCCTATCTTTCCGGGGAGCTGTTTTTT. This sequence encodes CASSPGASGRAYLSGELFF.

This sequence joins TRBV7-8 and TRBJ2-7; D unresolved. CDR1 SGHVS and CDR2 FQNEAQ come from the germline V gene. V was clipped by 5 bases and J by 6 bases, with 11 bases between them. The CDR3 loop spans 12 amino acids. This CDR3 is CASSPSFGEQYF. CDR3 DNA: TGTGCCAGCAGCCCGTCCTTCGGCGAGCAGTACTTC.

The CDR3 coding sequence is TGCGCCAGCAGTTTCCTAGGGGGTCGACAAGAGACCCAGTACTTC. Translated, it gives CASSFLGGRQETQYF. The chain is built from TRBV5-1 and TRBJ2-5, with a possible D match to TRBD1 (6 bases). Trimming pared 5 bases from V and 2 bases from J, leaving 16 bases between. This CDR3 is 15 amino acids long. CDR1 SGHRS and CDR2 YFSETQ come from the germline V gene.

This clone has only a few counts. The J gene is TRBJ1-4, the V gene TRBV2; D is uncertain. Deletions cut 6 bases from V and 8 bases from J, with 10 bases between. CDR1 is SNHLY and CDR2 is FYNNEI in the germline V gene. The CDR3 is 12 amino acids. CDR3 loop: CASRPAREKLFF. CDR3 in DNA: TGTGCCAGCAGGCCAGCCAGGGAAAAACTGTTTTTT.

This rearrangement joins TRBV7-3 to TRBJ2-3; 11 bases align to TRBD2. Losses at the gene ends were 6 bases for V and 4 bases for J; bases not matched to a gene: 6. The CDR3 has 15 amino acids. CDR1 is SGHTA and CDR2 is FQGTGA in the germline V gene. CDR3 sequence: CASSLAGGSSDTQYF. CDR3 DNA sequence: TGTGCCAGCAGTTTAGCGGGAGGGAGTTCAGATACGCAGTATTTT.

This sequence joins TRBV25-1 and TRBJ1-2, with D unclear. V lost 4 bases and J 4 bases, leaving 13 bases between the germline ends. Germline V gene data show CDR1 as MGHDK and CDR2 as SYGVNS. CDR3 length: 14 residues. For the CDR3, the DNA is TGTGCCAGCAGTGCAGACGGGTACGTCTATGGCTACACCTTC. It translates to CASSADGYVYGYTF.

CDR3 nucleotides: TGTGCCAGCAGCGTAGAGGGGTTCCCTGATACGCAGTATTTT. It yields the protein CASSVEGFPDTQYF. This chain links TRBV9 with TRBJ2-3; a weak D match, TRBD1 (5 bases). V lost 0 bases and J lost 6, with 11 bases in between. CDR1 is SGDLS and CDR2 is YYNGEE in the germline V gene. The CDR3 extends over 14 amino acids.

The rearrangement uses TRBV30 and TRBJ2-5; weak D call: TRBD2 (6 bases). The CDR3 length is 15 residues. Germline assignment: CDR1 GTSNPN and CDR2 SVGIG (reference sequence). V dropped 0 bases and J dropped 1 base, with 12 bases sitting between them. The chain's CDR3 is CAWSVAGRPQETQYF. Written as DNA, the CDR3 is TGTGCCTGGAGTGTAGCGGGCCGACCCCAAGAGACCCAGTACTTC.